These 17 T cell receptor beta chains share one sample of origin, sequenced in a study of type 1 and type 2 diabetes patients. Amplification started from genomic DNA. The TCR beta CDR3 region was amplified using 30 forward and 13 reverse primers. TCRdb ran MiXCR on the multiplex PCR reads and lists one entry per CDR3 protein. The data contain 250,000 or so distinct CDR3 sequences, 40% to 50% of them singletons. The sample was peripheral blood mononuclear cells (PBMCs). All receptors derive from a man in his late teens or twenties with type 2 diabetes.

The rearrangement uses TRBV19 and TRBJ2-2; maybe TRBD2 (5 bases). Germline CDR1 LNHDA, CDR2 SQIVND (reference sequence). CDR3 length: 16 residues. Trimming shortened V by 9 bases and J by 2 bases, and 19 bases separated the two germline ends. The DNA for the CDR3 is TGTGCCAGCAGCTATGGCGGCCTAGCAAACACCGGGGAGCTGTTTTTT. Translated, it gives CASSYGGLANTGELFF.

The chain employs TRBV24-1 and TRBJ2-7; D is undetermined. CDR3 size: 14 residues. Germline V gene sequence: CDR1 KGHDR, CDR2 SFDVKD. Deletions cut 4 bases from V and 0 bases from J, with 9 bases between. The CDR3 sequence is CATSDPVSSYEQYF. CDR3 bases: TGTGCCACCAGTGACCCGGTGAGCTCCTACGAGCAGTACTTC.

This clonotype occurred a few times. The chain joins TRBV29-1 to TRBJ2-1; tentatively, D is TRBD1 (6 bases). CDR1 is SQVTM and CDR2 is ANQGSEA in the germline V gene. The CDR3 has 14 amino acids. Trimming shortened V by 4 bases and J by 4 bases, and 14 bases separated the two germline ends. CDR3 region: CSVVRQGSYNEQFF. The CDR3 nucleotides read TGCAGCGTTGTACGGCAGGGGTCATACAATGAGCAGTTCTTC.

This clonotype was detected a few times. CDR3 protein: CASSGSLAGGGNEQFF. The CDR3 DNA follows: TGCGCCAGCAGTGGGAGTCTAGCGGGAGGGGGGAATGAGCAGTTCTTC. The chain has TRBV10-1 and TRBJ2-1, with 12 bases aligning to TRBD2. V was clipped by 4 bases and J by 7 bases; unmatched bases: 8. The CDR3 totals 16 residues. The germline gives CDR1 WNHNN, CDR2 SYGVQD (reference sequence).

This clonotype has more than one count but fewer than ten. The gene calls are TRBV7-8 and TRBJ1-1; possibly TRBD1 for D (6 bases). This CDR3 is built from 16 residues. Germline V gene data show CDR1 as SGHVS and CDR2 as FQNEAQ. Between the trimmed V and J ends, which lost 5 bases and 1 base, there was a span of 17 bases. The DNA for the CDR3 is TGTGCCAGCAGCCTCGAAGCAGGGGTGAGGAACACTGAAGCTTTCTTT. Residues: CASSLEAGVRNTEAFF.

This clonotype was counted at least ten times. The chain couples TRBV10-1 to TRBJ1-1; D uncertain. This CDR3 spans 14 amino acids. V was clipped by 3 bases and J by 1 base, with 9 bases between them. Germline values: CDR1 WNHNN, CDR2 SYGVQD (reference sequence). CDR3 in DNA: TGCGCCAGCAGTGATTATGACGCGAACACTGAAGCTTTCTTT. It translates to CASSDYDANTEAFF.

Of note for this clonotype: A clone one base away is much larger, so this may be a read error. The chain recombines TRBV10-2 with TRBJ2-5; D might be TRBD1 (5 bases). The CDR3 totals 13 residues. Germline lookup yields CDR1 WSHSY and CDR2 SAAADI. The CDR3 region is CAGRQGLFQTQYF. DNA of the CDR3: TGCGCCGGCAGGCAGGGCTTGTTTCAGACCCAGTACTTC.

The V gene is TRBV12-3 or TRBV12-4, the J gene TRBJ1-4, with D tentatively TRBD1 (5 bases). The V gene lost 7 bases and the J gene lost 8 bases, with 17 bases spanning the gap. The CDR3 has 14 amino acids. The CDR3, as DNA: TGTGCCAGCACCGGGGGAAGCGGTAGAGAAAAACTGTTTTTT. The encoded protein is CASTGGSGREKLFF.

This clonotype has more than one count but fewer than ten. The gene calls are TRBV2 and TRBJ1-1; D is undetermined. The CDR3 contains 13 residues. Per the germline V gene, CDR1 is SNHLY and CDR2 is FYNNEI. The V and J ends lost 1 base and 6 bases respectively, with 9 bases between them. The CDR3 region is CASSEENTAEAFF. As DNA, the CDR3 is TGTGCCAGCAGTGAAGAGAACACCGCTGAAGCTTTCTTT.

The chain combines TRBV2 with TRBJ1-6; perhaps TRBD1 as D (5 bases). From germline, CDR1 is SNHLY and CDR2 FYNNEI. V was pared by 3 bases and J by 5 bases, with 11 bases between. The CDR3 covers 15 residues. The CDR3: CASSEARADNSPLHF. CDR3 coding DNA: TGTGCCAGCAGTGAGGCCAGGGCGGATAATTCACCCCTCCACTTT.

The chain uses TRBV5-1 and TRBJ1-1; D is unclear. Germline V gene lookup returns CDR1 SGHRS and CDR2 YFSETQ. This CDR3 has 14 amino acids. V was clipped by 3 bases and J by 2 bases, with 11 bases between them. The CDR3 nucleotides read TGCGCCAGCAGCTCTAGATCAAAAAACACTGAAGCTTTCTTT. Translating it yields CASSSRSKNTEAFF.

The rearrangement links TRBV28 to TRBJ2-5, with 11 bases lining up with TRBD1. The J call may be in error: the DNA end matches TRBJ2-1 better. This CDR3 comprises 16 residues. Germline V lookup: CDR1 MDHEN, CDR2 SYDVKM. CDR3 sequence reads: CASSDIGQGAGNEQFF. CDR3 DNA sequence: TGTGCCAGCAGCGACATTGGACAGGGGGCTGGAAATGAGCAGTTCTTC.

This clonotype was found once. J is TRBJ1-2 and V is TRBV30; possibly TRBD1 for D (5 bases). The V and J ends lost 3 bases and 7 bases respectively, with 15 bases between them. Germline V CDR1 and CDR2: GTSNPN, SVGIG (reference sequence). The CDR3 runs 13 residues. CDR3: CAWSGGTGGGYTF. In DNA form, the CDR3 reads TGTGCCTGGAGCGGGGGGACCGGCGGTGGCTACACCTTC.

As regards this clonotype: The junction departs from the called germline gene at one end, perhaps through a read error. This chain uses TRBV6-1 with TRBJ1-6, with 7 bases matching TRBD1. Germline V gene lookup returns CDR1 MNHNS and CDR2 SASEGT. The CDR3 is 14 residues long. Here the CDR3 reads CASSPGGKNSPLHF. Written as DNA, the CDR3 is TGTGCCAGCAGTCCAGGGGGGAAGAATTCTCCCCTCCACTTT.

This sequence joins TRBV7-6 and TRBJ2-5; D is undetermined. The CDR3 is 15 residues long. Germline assignment: CDR1 SGHVS and CDR2 FNYEAQ. Trimming left V 5 bases short and J 1 base short, with 14 bases between. The CDR3 region is CASSQNGPTQETQYF. In DNA, the CDR3 is TGTGCCAGCAGCCAAAACGGGCCGACCCAAGAGACCCAGTACTTC.

The V and J genes are TRBV20-1 and TRBJ2-5; TRBD1 aligns across 10 bases. Germline assignment: CDR1 DFQATT and CDR2 SNEGSKA (reference sequence). The CDR3 sequence is 14 residues long. The V gene end was trimmed by 0 bases and the J gene end by 5 bases; junction bases not matched to a gene: 3. In nucleotides, the CDR3 is TGCAGTGCTAGAGATGGGGGACAGGGGGAGACCCAGTACTTC. It translates to CSARDGGQGETQYF.

The rearrangement joins TRBV7-9 to TRBJ2-7; TRBD1 agrees at 12 bases. Germline values: CDR1 SEHNR, CDR2 FQNEAQ (reference sequence). Trimming removed 5 bases from V and 3 bases from J; junction bases left unmatched: 23. This CDR3 is 21 amino acids long. CDR3 in amino acids: CASSPAIEGQGAMVPHYEQYF. The CDR3 DNA follows: TGTGCCAGCAGCCCTGCAATCGAGGGACAGGGGGCGATGGTGCCTCACTACGAGCAGTACTTC.